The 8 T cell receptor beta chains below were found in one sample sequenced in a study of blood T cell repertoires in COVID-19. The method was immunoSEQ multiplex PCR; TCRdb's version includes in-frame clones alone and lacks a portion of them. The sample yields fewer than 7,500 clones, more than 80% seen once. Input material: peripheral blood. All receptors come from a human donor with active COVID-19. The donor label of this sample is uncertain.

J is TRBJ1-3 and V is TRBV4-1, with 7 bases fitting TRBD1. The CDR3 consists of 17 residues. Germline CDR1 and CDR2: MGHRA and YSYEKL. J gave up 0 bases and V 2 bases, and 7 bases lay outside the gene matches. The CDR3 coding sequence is TGCGCCAGCAGCCAAACCCCACAGGGGTCCTCTGGAAACACCATATATTTT. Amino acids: CASSQTPQGSSGNTIYF.

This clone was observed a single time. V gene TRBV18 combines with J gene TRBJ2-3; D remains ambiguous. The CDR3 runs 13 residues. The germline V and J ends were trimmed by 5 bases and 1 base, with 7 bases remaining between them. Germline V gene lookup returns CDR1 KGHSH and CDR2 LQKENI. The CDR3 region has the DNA TGTGCCAGCTCAGAAGCTGGCACAGATACGCAGTATTTT. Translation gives CASSEAGTDTQYF.

The DNA of the CDR3 is TGTGCCAGCAGCTTCCGCGGACTGTTTAACACTGAAGCTTTCTTT. Its protein is CASSFRGLFNTEAFF. The chain is built from TRBV5-6 and TRBJ1-1; no clear D gene. The CDR3 runs 15 residues. CDR1 SGHDT and CDR2 YYEEEE come from the germline V gene. Trimming removed 2 bases at V and 2 bases at J, with 13 bases between. The full variable domain, in which reference TRBV5-6 and TRBJ1-1 provide the parts outside the CDR3, is DAGVTQSPTHLIKTRGQQVTLRCSPKSGHDTVSWYQQALGQGPQFIFQYYEEEERQRGNFPDRFSGHQFPNYSSELNVNALLLGDSALYLCASSFRGLFNTEAFFGQGTRLTVV.

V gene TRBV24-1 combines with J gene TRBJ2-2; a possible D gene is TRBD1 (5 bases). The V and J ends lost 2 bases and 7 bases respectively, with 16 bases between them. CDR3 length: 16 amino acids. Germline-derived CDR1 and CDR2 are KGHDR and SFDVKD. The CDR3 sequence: CATSDSDRVRDGELFF. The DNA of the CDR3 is TGTGCCACCAGTGATTCTGACAGAGTCAGGGACGGGGAGCTGTTTTTT.

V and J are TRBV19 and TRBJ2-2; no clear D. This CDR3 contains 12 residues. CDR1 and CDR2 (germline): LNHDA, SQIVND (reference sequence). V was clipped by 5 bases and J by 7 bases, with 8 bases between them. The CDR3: CASSQIGGELFF. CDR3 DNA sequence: TGTGCCAGTAGTCAGATTGGCGGGGAGCTGTTTTTT.

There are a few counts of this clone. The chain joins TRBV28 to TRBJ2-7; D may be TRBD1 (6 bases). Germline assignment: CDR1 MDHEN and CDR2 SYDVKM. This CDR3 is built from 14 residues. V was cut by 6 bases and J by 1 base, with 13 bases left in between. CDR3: CASSAGTNSYEQYF. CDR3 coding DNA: TGTGCCAGCAGCGCCGGGACAAATTCCTACGAGCAGTACTTC.

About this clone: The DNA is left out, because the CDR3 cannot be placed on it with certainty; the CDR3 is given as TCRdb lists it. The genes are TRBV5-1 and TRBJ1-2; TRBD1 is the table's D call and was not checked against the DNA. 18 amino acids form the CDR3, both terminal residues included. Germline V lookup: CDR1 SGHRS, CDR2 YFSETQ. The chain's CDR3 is CASSFLWSGQAGRYGYTF.

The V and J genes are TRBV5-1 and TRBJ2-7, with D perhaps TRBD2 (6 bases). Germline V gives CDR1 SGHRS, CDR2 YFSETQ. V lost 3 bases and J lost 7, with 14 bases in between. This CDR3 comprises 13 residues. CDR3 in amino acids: CASSSEGWGEQYF. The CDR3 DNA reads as TGCGCCAGCAGCTCGGAGGGATGGGGGGAGCAGTACTTC. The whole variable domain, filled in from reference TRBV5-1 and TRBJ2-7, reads KAGVTQTPRYLIKTRGQQVTLSCSPISGHRSVSWYQQTPGQGLQFLFEYFSETQRNKGNFPGRFSGRQFSNSRSEMNVSTLELGDSALYLCASSSEGWGEQYFGPGTRLTVT.